This TCR beta chain was documented in a study of blood T cell repertoires in COVID-19. Clones were read by immunoSEQ multiplex PCR, and TCRdb kept only the in-frame ones, dropping some. The table has about 94,000 clones, around 81% seen once; the top ten hold about 6.3%. The table lists this clone with a few counts. CDR1 and CDR2 (germline): SGHRS, YFSETQ. The CDR3 consists of 17 residues. J was trimmed by 6 bases and V by 4 bases; bases with no gene match: 16. The chain is built from TRBV5-1 and TRBJ2-7; 10 bases are shared with TRBD1. Sequenced: peripheral blood. The receptor was isolated from a man aged 55 to 70 with acute or convalescent COVID-19. The CDR3 nucleotides read TGCGCCAGCAGCCTGACCGGGACAGGGGTACGCGGGGTCGAGCAGTACTTC. Its protein is CASSLTGTGVRGVEQYF.